This TCR delta chain was profiled in a study of gamma-delta T cells after stem cell transplantation. Germline loops: CDR1 GEAIGNYY, CDR2 EKD. Trimming at V came to 3 bases and at J to 5 bases, leaving 3 bases not matched to a gene. The CDR3 has 15 residues. TCRdb called clones from the RT-PCR reads again using CATT. The sample has 13,000 to 15,000 delta-chain clones, roughly 30% seen once; the top ten hold 3.5% to 4%. As concerns this clone: Other nucleotide sequences from this sample produce the same CDR3.

The sequence was collected from a human donor. It is not recorded whose cells these are; they may come from a transplant donor. The V and J genes are TRDV2 and TRDJ2; 12 bases agree with TRDD3. The sample was gamma-delta T cells. This CDR3 reads CACDVLGDTTAQLFF. The CDR3 coding sequence is TGTGCCTGTGACGTACTGGGGGATACAACAGCACAACTCTTCTTT.